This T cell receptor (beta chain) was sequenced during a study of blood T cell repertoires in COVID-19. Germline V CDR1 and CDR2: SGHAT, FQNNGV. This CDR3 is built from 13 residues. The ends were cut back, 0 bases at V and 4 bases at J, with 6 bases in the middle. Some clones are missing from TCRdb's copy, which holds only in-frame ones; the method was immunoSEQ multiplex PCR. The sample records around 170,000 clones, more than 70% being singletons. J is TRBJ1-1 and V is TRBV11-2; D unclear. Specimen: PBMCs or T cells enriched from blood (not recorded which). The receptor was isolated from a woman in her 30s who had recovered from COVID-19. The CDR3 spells CASSLDRVTEAFF. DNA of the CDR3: TGTGCCAGCAGCTTAGATCGGGTCACTGAAGCTTTCTTT.